A selection of T cell receptor beta chains follows, all from one sample in a study of technical replicates of blood from a few donors. This table comes from immunoSEQ multiplex PCR, and its TCRdb copy is limited to in-frame clones, with some not included. The sample yields roughly 82,000 clones, around nine tenths seen once. The sample taken for sequencing was T cells isolated from PBMCs. These receptors originate from a human donor in good health. Each CDR3 is given with its conserved first and last residue. A D gene is named only where the DNA matches it firmly. Clone sizes are given selectively: once, few, many, or a class where the clone is expanded.

clone_size,v_call,d_call,j_call,cdr3_nt,cdr3_aa
-,TRBV7-6,-,TRBJ2-1,TGTGCCAGCAGCGACAGAAACAATGAGCAGTTCTTC,CASSDRNNEQFF
many,TRBV6-1,-,TRBJ2-1,TGTGCCAGTTCCCAGATGAGGCGGGGCAATGAGCAGTTCTTC,CASSQMRRGNEQFF
-,TRBV7-6,TRBD1,TRBJ2-7,TGTGCCAGCAGCCCCAAGACAGGGGGCTACGAGCAGTACTTC,CASSPKTGGYEQYF
-,TRBV5-4,-,TRBJ2-4,TGTGCCAGCAGCCCCCCGGGAACCCTAGCCAAAAACATTCAGTACTTC,CASSPPGTLAKNIQYF
-,TRBV7-9,-,TRBJ2-4,TGTGCCAGCAGCAGAGTAAACATTCAGTACTTC,CASSRVNIQYF
-,TRBV6-1,TRBD1,TRBJ2-5,TGTGCCAGCAGCTCAACCGGGACAGGGTCAGAGACCCAGTACTTC,CASSSTGTGSETQYF
-,TRBV7-6,TRBD1,TRBJ2-2,TGTGCCAGCAGCTACATGACAGGGGGCGCGAACACCGGGGAGCTGTTTTTT,CASSYMTGGANTGELFF
once,TRBV7-9,TRBD2,TRBJ2-7,TGTGCCAGCAGCCCCCTCCTAGCGGGCTCCTACGAGCAGTACTTC,CASSPLLAGSYEQYF
-,TRBV28,TRBD2,TRBJ2-5,TGTGCCAGCAGTCCGGGACTAGCGGGGGGCCGGACCCAGTACTTC,CASSPGLAGGRTQYF
-,TRBV7-3,-,TRBJ1-1,TGTGCCAGCAGCCCCGGGGCCGCAGGGGAACTGGCCACTGAAGCTTTCTTT,CASSPGAAGELATEAFF
-,TRBV28,TRBD1,TRBJ1-2,TGTGCCAGCAGTTGGACAGGCCACCGCGTTAGAGATGGCTACACCTTC,CASSWTGHRVRDGYTF
-,TRBV27,-,TRBJ2-1,TGTGCCAGCACGACTGAGGACGGGAGCAATGAGCAGTTCTTC,CASTTEDGSNEQFF
-,TRBV5-6,TRBD2,TRBJ2-5,TGTGCCAGCAGTCTAGCGGGGATCCAAGAGACCCAGTACTTC,CASSLAGIQETQYF
-,TRBV25-1,TRBD1,TRBJ1-2,TGTGCCAGCACCCCTCCCCCAGGGGGTTCGAACTATGGCTACACCTTC,CASTPPPGGSNYGYTF
-,TRBV11-3,TRBD1,TRBJ2-3,TGTGCCAGCAGCTCCCGGGACAGGGGGACGGATACGCAGTATTTT,CASSSRDRGTDTQYF
-,TRBV1,-,TRBJ1-1,TGCACCAGCAGCCATCGGACAGGGGAGAACATGAACACTGAAGCTTTCTTT,CTSSHRTGENMNTEAFF
-,TRBV9,-,TRBJ2-5,TGTGCCAGCAGCCCCCAGGCTAATAGGGAGACCCAGTACTTC,CASSPQANRETQYF
-,TRBV5-6,-,TRBJ2-1,TGTGCCAGCACTACTACTTTCTTTTCCAATGAGCAGTTCTTC,CASTTTFFSNEQFF
-,TRBV13,TRBD1,TRBJ2-2,TGTGCCAGCAGCTACGGACAGGGGAACACCGGGGAGCTGTTTTTT,CASSYGQGNTGELFF
-,TRBV7-9,-,TRBJ2-7,TGTGCCAGCAGCGGCGGACTGACCTACGCCGAGCAGTACTTC,CASSGGLTYAEQYF
-,TRBV5-4,-,TRBJ2-7,TGTGCCAGCAGCTTACCCCCGCGCACAGGGTTCGACGAGCAGTACTTC,CASSLPPRTGFDEQYF
-,TRBV7-2,TRBD1,TRBJ2-6,TGTGCCAGCAGCTGGACAGGGGGACCTGGGGCCAACGTCCTGACTTTC,CASSWTGGPGANVLTF
-,TRBV28,TRBD1,TRBJ1-2,TGTGCCAGCAGTTCCTTGGAACAGGGGGCGCTGGGGGGCTACACCTTC,CASSSLEQGALGGYTF
-,TRBV7-2,-,TRBJ2-4,TGTGCCAGCAGCCCGGCCAGCGCTCGAAAAAACATTCAGTACTTC,CASSPASARKNIQYF
-,TRBV7-3,TRBD1,TRBJ2-2,TGTGCCAGCAGGTCGACAGGGACCGGGGAGCTGTTTTTT,CASRSTGTGELFF